One sample yielded the 31 T cell receptor beta chains listed below, sequenced in a study of blood T cell repertoires in COVID-19. Only in-frame clones appear in the TCRdb table, and some are missing; sequencing was by immunoSEQ multiplex PCR. The sample carries 200,000 or so clones, more than 75% recorded once. What was sequenced was peripheral blood. These receptors originate from a person aged 70 to 80 with COVID-19, enrolled during active disease.

The V gene is TRBV7-2, the J gene TRBJ1-2, with TRBD1 matching over 7 bases. Trimming cost V 1 base and J 8 bases; bases outside gene matches: 13. Germline V lookup: CDR1 SGHTA, CDR2 FQGNSA. CDR3 length: 16 residues. CDR3: CASSLVIGTASSGYTF. CDR3 nucleotides: TGTGCCAGCAGCTTAGTGATTGGGACAGCGAGTTCCGGCTACACCTTC. Drawing the rest from reference TRBV7-2 and TRBJ1-2, the complete variable domain is GAGVSQSPSNKVTEKGKDVELRCDPISGHTALYWYRQSLGQGLEFLIYFQGNSAPDKSGLPSDRFSAERTGGSVSTLTIQRTQQEDSAVYLCASSLVIGTASSGYTFGSGTRLTVV.

The chain recombines TRBV2 with TRBJ1-2; 9 nucleotides line up with TRBD1. The CDR3 consists of 14 residues. Germline CDR1 SNHLY, CDR2 FYNNEI. V dropped 5 bases and J dropped 1; count of bases not matched to a gene: 2. CDR3 nucleotide sequence: TGTGCCAGCAGTAGGGACAGGGATAACTATGGCTACACCTTC. The encoded protein is CASSRDRDNYGYTF.

The V call is TRBV6-5, the J call TRBJ1-6, with 9 bases fitting TRBD1. CDR3 length equals 15 residues. V lost 7 bases to trimming and J lost 9 bases; unmatched junction nucleotides: 10. Germline lookup yields CDR1 MNHEY and CDR2 SVGAGI. CDR3 residues: CASTLSGTGISPLHF. CDR3 sequence (DNA): TGTGCCAGCACCCTATCCGGGACAGGGATTTCACCCCTCCACTTT.

The chain uses TRBV28 and TRBJ1-3, with 9 bases fitting TRBD1. CDR1 is MDHEN, CDR2 SYDVKM, per germline. The CDR3 runs to 14 residues. After removal of 6 bases from V and 8 bases from J, the junction contained 8 bases not matched to a gene. CDR3 bases: TGTGCCAGCAGACAGACAGGGGGTGGTTACACCATATATTTT. Translation gives CASRQTGGGYTIYF.

The rearrangement uses TRBV7-3 and TRBJ2-3; D is perhaps TRBD1 (5 bases). CDR1 SGHTA and CDR2 FQGTGA come from the germline V gene. Trimming removed 0 bases at V and 6 bases at J, with 13 bases between. The CDR3 is 15 residues long. In nucleotides, the CDR3 is TGTGCCAGCAGCTTAACTACCCAGGGTTCCGATACGCAGTATTTT. Residues: CASSLTTQGSDTQYF.

The CDR3 DNA is TGTGCCAGCAGTTCCCCGGGACAGAAATTGGGCGAGCAGTACTTC. Translating it yields CASSSPGQKLGEQYF. The chain couples TRBV28 to TRBJ2-7; 7 bases map to TRBD1. The ends lost 4 bases at V and 6 bases at J; junction bases unmatched: 12. The CDR3 has 15 amino acids. The germline gives CDR1 MDHEN, CDR2 SYDVKM.

This CDR3 is CRAGRNTEAFF. In DNA, the CDR3 is TGTAGAGCGGGGAGGAACACTGAAGCTTTCTTT. The chain combines TRBV28 with TRBJ1-1; no reliable D call. The CDR3 has 11 residues. Germline V gives CDR1 MDHEN, CDR2 SYDVKM. Filled out from reference TRBV28 and TRBJ1-1, the complete variable domain reads DVKVTQSSRYLVKRTGEKVFLECVQDMDHENMFWYRQDPGLGLRLIYFSYDVKMKEKGDIPEGYSVSREKKERFSLILESASTNQTSMYLCRAGRNTEAFFGQGTRLTVV.

The chain links TRBV7-2 to TRBJ1-1, with a tentative D call TRBD1 (6 bases). The CDR3 contains 16 residues. V lost 2 bases and J lost 4, with 17 bases in between. Per germline, CDR1 SGHTA and CDR2 FQGNSA. CDR3 DNA sequence: TGTGCCAGCAGCTTACTTCAGGGGCGGATCGGCACTGAAGCTTTCTTT. Its translation: CASSLLQGRIGTEAFF.

This chain uses TRBV25-1 with TRBJ2-7; possible D gene TRBD1, 6 bases. V lost 10 bases and J 0 bases, leaving 25 bases between the germline ends. CDR1 is MGHDK and CDR2 is SYGVNS in the germline V gene. The CDR3 runs to 17 residues. CDR3 sequence reads: CANKSRDTPFTSYEQYF. CDR3 nucleotides: TGTGCCAACAAAAGCCGGGACACGCCCTTCACCTCCTACGAGCAGTACTTC.

By share of the sample, this clone is large (0.1 to 1%). This chain uses TRBV6-2 or TRBV6-3 with TRBJ1-5; TRBD1 matches at 7 bases. CDR1 and CDR2 (germline): MNHEY, SVGEGT. CDR3 length: 16 residues. Losses at the gene ends were 6 bases for V and 3 bases for J; bases not matched to a gene: 11. The CDR3 loop reads CASSLFVGQPNQPQHF. DNA of the CDR3: TGTGCCAGCAGCCTATTTGTGGGACAGCCCAATCAGCCCCAGCATTTT.

This clone showed up just once. The chain has TRBV11-2 and TRBJ1-4, with D uncertain. V was shortened by 6 bases and J by 4 bases, with 9 bases between the two germline ends. CDR1 and CDR2 (germline): SGHAT, FQNNGV. The CDR3 length is 13 residues. CDR3 residues: CASRGQSNEKLFF. The DNA of the CDR3 is TGTGCCAGCAGGGGCCAGAGTAATGAAAAACTGTTTTTT.

The V call is TRBV9, the J call TRBJ2-7; TRBD2 matches 11 bases. Unmatched junction bases numbered 4, after V lost 0 bases and J lost 5 bases. This CDR3 is built from 15 residues. CDR1 SGDLS and CDR2 YYNGEE come from the germline V gene. CDR3 in amino acids: CASSVEALAGDEQYF. The CDR3 DNA reads as TGTGCCAGCAGCGTAGAAGCACTAGCGGGGGACGAGCAGTACTTC.

The genes are TRBV30 and TRBJ2-2; the D gene is possibly TRBD2 (6 bases). CDR1 is GTSNPN and CDR2 is SVGIG in the germline V gene (reference sequence). With 3 bases removed from V and 6 bases from J, the gap between germline ends came to 17 bases. The CDR3 totals 15 residues. The CDR3 DNA is TGTGCCTGGAGGGGTCTTTGGCGGGACGCCGGGGAGCTGTTTTTT. This encodes CAWRGLWRDAGELFF.

This CDR3 reads CASRRGQVSPLHF. The DNA of the CDR3 is TGTGCCAGCAGGAGGGGGCAGGTTTCACCCCTCCACTTT. This chain joins TRBV6-5 and TRBJ1-6; 7 positions agree with TRBD1. The V gene end was trimmed by 6 bases and the J gene end by 9 bases; junction bases not matched to a gene: 5. Germline lookup yields CDR1 MNHEY and CDR2 SVGAGI. The CDR3 covers 13 residues.

The chain uses TRBV28 and TRBJ2-2; D uncertain. The CDR3 is 14 residues long. Germline values: CDR1 MDHEN, CDR2 SYDVKM. V lost 3 bases and J 3 bases, leaving 8 bases between the germline ends. The CDR3 is CASSFLQDTGELFF. The CDR3 DNA reads TGTGCCAGCAGTTTTTTGCAGGACACCGGGGAGCTGTTTTTT.

The gene calls are TRBV28 and TRBJ1-3, with a weak D call TRBD1 (6 bases). Deletions cut 3 bases from V and 0 bases from J, with 18 bases between. The germline gives CDR1 MDHEN, CDR2 SYDVKM. This CDR3 is built from 18 residues. CDR3 loop: CASSFRGGTSGSGNTIYF. CDR3 DNA: TGTGCCAGCAGTTTCCGGGGGGGGACATCCGGCTCTGGAAACACCATATATTTT.

This clone was recorded only once. The V and J genes are TRBV7-9 and TRBJ2-5, with TRBD1 matching 8 bases. The V gene's germline CDR1 is SEHNR and CDR2 FQNEAQ (reference sequence). The CDR3 totals 16 residues. V was clipped by 3 bases and J by 7 bases; unmatched bases: 13. CDR3 DNA: TGTGCCAGCAGCTTCCTTGGACAGGGAGAATCCGGGACCCAGTACTTC. It specifies CASSFLGQGESGTQYF.

The CDR3 protein is CASSFTASSYEQYF. Here the CDR3 DNA reads TGTGCCAGTAGTTTCACCGCGAGCTCCTACGAGCAGTACTTC. V and J are TRBV19 and TRBJ2-7; D not certain. The CDR3 runs to 14 residues. Trimming pared 5 bases from V and 0 bases from J, leaving 11 bases between. Germline CDR1 reads LNHDA; CDR2 reads SQIVND (reference sequence).

The V gene is TRBV28, the J gene TRBJ1-2; TRBD1 agrees at 8 bases. There are 14 residues in the CDR3. V lost 10 bases and J lost 4; bases outside the gene matches: 11. Per the germline V gene, CDR1 is MDHEN and CDR2 is SYDVKM. CDR3 residues: CATTGQGRTYGYTF. The CDR3 region has the DNA TGTGCCACCACTGGACAGGGAAGAACCTATGGCTACACCTTC.

The V call is TRBV5-4, the J call TRBJ1-1, with 7 bases matching TRBD1. The ends lost 5 bases at V and 5 bases at J; junction bases unmatched: 6. Germline assignment: CDR1 SGHNT and CDR2 YYREEE (reference sequence). This CDR3 spans 13 amino acids. CDR3 residues: CASSYDRDTEAFF. The CDR3 DNA is TGTGCCAGCAGTTACGACAGGGATACTGAAGCTTTCTTT.

In its sample, this clone was seen once. This rearrangement joins TRBV3-1 (or the pseudogene TRBV3-2) to TRBJ2-2; tentatively, D is TRBD2 (6 bases). In germline, CDR1 is LGHDT, CDR2 YNNKEL (reference sequence). CDR3 length equals 17 residues. Between the trimmed V and J ends, which lost 4 bases and 1 base, there was a span of 16 bases. The CDR3 bases are TGTGCCAGCAGCCTACGGGGGTCGGGGAAGAACACCGGGGAGCTGTTTTTT. It translates to CASSLRGSGKNTGELFF.

The chain employs TRBV2 and TRBJ2-3, with 7 bases fitting TRBD2. V gave up 7 bases and J gave up 1 base; unmatched junction bases: 5. There are 14 residues in the CDR3. Germline CDR1 and CDR2: SNHLY and FYNNEI. CDR3 in amino acids: CASKMAGGTDTQYF. CDR3 sequence (DNA): TGTGCCAGCAAAATGGCGGGAGGCACAGATACGCAGTATTTT.

The chain is built from TRBV7-2 and TRBJ1-3; D is ambiguous. This CDR3 comprises 15 residues. Deletions cut 0 bases from V and 3 bases from J, with 9 bases between. CDR1 is SGHTA and CDR2 is FQGNSA in the germline V gene. The DNA for the CDR3 is TGTGCCAGCAGCTTAGCCCGGCGGGGTGGAAACACCATATATTTT. Protein: CASSLARRGGNTIYF.

The chain carries TRBV7-8 and TRBJ2-1, with 10 bases lining up with TRBD1. The length of the CDR3 is 15 residues. The V segment lost 5 bases and the J segment 6 bases; nucleotides outside the gene matches: 7. Germline V CDR1 and CDR2: SGHVS, FQNEAQ. CDR3 region: CASSTRDRGSNEQFF. The CDR3 DNA reads as TGTGCCAGCAGCACGCGGGACAGGGGTAGCAATGAGCAGTTCTTC.

This rearrangement joins TRBV4-3 to TRBJ2-7; 13 positions match TRBD2. Germline loops: CDR1 LGHNA, CDR2 YSLEER. There are 17 residues in the CDR3. V shed 0 bases, J shed 3 bases, and the junction held 5 bases outside the gene matches. The CDR3 bases are TGCGCCAGCAGCCAAGAATCAGGACTAGCGGGAGTCTACGAGCAGTACTTC. Translating it yields CASSQESGLAGVYEQYF.

For this clone: At one boundary the junction diverges from the germline segment, which might be a read error. J is TRBJ1-2 and V is TRBV10-3; 8 bases are shared with TRBD1. Germline CDR1 reads ENHRY; CDR2 reads SYGVKD. The CDR3 length is 13 residues. CDR3 nucleotides: TGTGCCATAAGTGACAGGGGCAACAGTGGCTACACCTTC. Protein: CAISDRGNSGYTF.

The CDR3 loop is CASSYGAGSNQPQHF. DNA of the CDR3: TGTGCCAGCAGTTACGGCGCGGGAAGCAATCAGCCCCAGCATTTT. V usage is TRBV6-6 and J usage is TRBJ1-5; no clear D. The CDR3 loop spans 15 amino acids. The V end lost 2 bases, the J end lost 1 base, and 9 bases lay between the germline ends. CDR1 and CDR2 from the germline V gene are MNHNY and SVGAGI (reference sequence).

The chain couples TRBV2 to TRBJ1-5; 7 positions agree with TRBD1. The trim removed 7 bases at V and 0 bases at J, leaving 9 bases unmatched. Germline V gene data show CDR1 as SNHLY and CDR2 as FYNNEI. CDR3 length equals 16 residues. CDR3 nucleotides: TGTGCCAGCAAGACAGGGACCTTTTATAGCAATCAGCCCCAGCATTTT. Translated: CASKTGTFYSNQPQHF.

V usage is TRBV27 and J usage is TRBJ1-5; D perhaps matches TRBD1 (5 bases). V was shortened by 1 base and J by 6 bases, with 10 bases between the two germline ends. Germline V gene lookup returns CDR1 MNHEY and CDR2 SMNVEV (reference sequence). There are 14 residues in the CDR3. CDR3 amino acids: CASSLFQGGQPQHF. In nucleotides, the CDR3 is TGTGCCAGCAGTTTATTCCAGGGTGGTCAGCCCCAGCATTTT.

The chain carries TRBV7-6 and TRBJ2-7; 10 bases fit TRBD2. V dropped 6 bases and J dropped 7; count of bases not matched to a gene: 12. CDR3 length: 15 residues. Germline values: CDR1 SGHVS, CDR2 FNYEAQ. CDR3 loop: CASSLAGAGYREQYF. The CDR3 nucleotides read TGTGCCAGCAGTCTAGCGGGGGCAGGCTACCGGGAGCAGTACTTC.

This clone was seen a handful of times. J is TRBJ1-5 and V is TRBV28; the D gene is possibly TRBD1 (6 bases). Germline loops: CDR1 MDHEN, CDR2 SYDVKM. The CDR3 has 15 amino acids. V lost 2 bases and J lost 5, with 13 bases in between. CDR3 residues: CASSLSMGAHQPQHF. In DNA, the CDR3 is TGTGCCAGCAGTTTAAGTATGGGGGCGCATCAGCCCCAGCATTTT. Full variable domain (outside the CDR3, taken from reference TRBV28 and TRBJ1-5): DVKVTQSSRYLVKRTGEKVFLECVQDMDHENMFWYRQDPGLGLRLIYFSYDVKMKEKGDIPEGYSVSREKKERFSLILESASTNQTSMYLCASSLSMGAHQPQHFGDGTRLSIL.